Listed below are T cell receptor beta chains from one sample, sequenced in a study of blood T cell repertoires in COVID-19. Assay: immunoSEQ multiplex PCR; the TCRdb copy retains only in-frame clones and omits some. The top ten hold 18% of the sample, which has around 99,000 clones, roughly 80% seen once. Specimen: peripheral blood. All receptors come from a woman aged 60 to 75 with acute or convalescent COVID-19. The CDR3 runs from the conserved cysteine through the conserved F or W. The D gene is left open where the match is weak. The size of a clone is reported for some rows only, either as once, few or many, or as a class for expanded clones.

D: -
J: TRBJ1-2
V: TRBV20-1
size: -
DNA: TGCAGTGCTAGCAGGGTTTCTGGCTACACCTTC
CDR3: CSASRVSGYTF

D: -
J: TRBJ2-1
V: TRBV25-1
size: -
DNA: TGTGCCAGCGCCCTTTGGCGGGGTAATAACAATGAGCAGTTCTTC
CDR3: CASALWRGNNNEQFF

D: -
J: TRBJ1-1
V: TRBV28
size: -
DNA: TGTGCCAGCAGTTGGACCCGGGGGAACACTGAAGCTTTCTTT
CDR3: CASSWTRGNTEAFF

D: -
J: TRBJ2-1
V: TRBV3-1/TRBV3-2
size: -
DNA: TGTGCCAGCAGCCAAGAGGGGAGGCGAGGAGCTGAGCAGTTCTTC
CDR3: CASSQEGRRGAEQFF

D: TRBD1
J: TRBJ2-7
V: TRBV7-2
size: -
DNA: TGTGCCAGCAGCTTGGGGACAGTCTACGAGCAGTACTTC
CDR3: CASSLGTVYEQYF

D: TRBD1
J: TRBJ2-2
V: TRBV6-4
size: -
DNA: TGTGCCAGCAGTATGACAGGGGTGACCGGGGAGCTGTTTTTT
CDR3: CASSMTGVTGELFF

D: -
J: TRBJ2-3
V: TRBV9
size: -
DNA: TGTGCCAGCAGCCCTGGCGGGATCACAGATACGCAGTATTTT
CDR3: CASSPGGITDTQYF

D: TRBD2
J: TRBJ2-4
V: TRBV18
size: -
DNA: TGTGCCAGCTCACCGGGACTAGCGGGTTCGGGGGAAGCTCAGTACTTC
CDR3: CASSPGLAGSGEAQYF

D: TRBD2
J: TRBJ2-3
V: TRBV7-3
size: -
DNA: TGTGCCAGCAGCCCGGGACTAGCCCCTTCCACAGATACGCAGTATTTT
CDR3: CASSPGLAPSTDTQYF

D: TRBD2
J: TRBJ2-2
V: TRBV7-9
size: once
DNA: TGTGCCAGCAGCTTCGCTTCTAGCGGGAGGGCCAACACCGGGGAGCTGTTTTTT
CDR3: CASSFASSGRANTGELFF